This T cell receptor beta chain emerged from a study of control samples from healthy donors and cancer patients. Method: immunoSEQ multiplex PCR; TCRdb's copy keeps in-frame clones and lacks some. The sample includes tens of thousands of clones, around nine tenths seen only once; the top ten take 0.7% to 0.85%. This clone was picked up a small number of times. Germline loops: CDR1 SGHVS, CDR2 FQNEAQ. CDR3 length: 15 residues. Trimming cost V 8 bases and J 4 bases; bases outside gene matches: 14. The chain recombines TRBV7-8 with TRBJ2-7; 7 bases are a match to TRBD1. The source of this sequence is a young man with colorectal cancer. The sequenced material came from PBMCs. The CDR3 here is CASGPYAQGVYEQYF. CDR3 in DNA: TGTGCCAGCGGCCCTTATGCCCAGGGGGTTTACGAGCAGTACTTC. Drawing the rest from reference TRBV7-8 and TRBJ2-7, the complete variable domain is GAGVSQSPRYKVAKRGQDVALRCDPISGHVSLFWYQQALGQGPEFLTYFQNEAQLDKSGLPSDRFFAERPEGSVSTLKIQRTQQEDSAVYLCASGPYAQGVYEQYFGPGTRLTVT.